This T cell receptor (beta chain) was recovered during a study of cytomegalovirus exposure and HLA in healthy donors. Whole-study findings and limits: The classifier reportedly diagnosed cytomegalovirus status with high sensitivity and specificity. The listing of 150 to 200 TCR beta chains classed them as cytomegalovirus-associated.

This table comes from immunoSEQ multiplex PCR, and its TCRdb copy is limited to in-frame clones, with some not included. This table holds a few hundred thousand clones, over 80% found once. Comments on this clone: The antigen is not known.

J lost 8 bases, V lost 1 base, and 6 bases had no gene match. Germline V CDR1 and CDR2: LGHNA, YSLEER. This CDR3 comprises 15 residues. Material for sequencing was PBMCs. The chain couples TRBV4-3 to TRBJ2-1; 9 nucleotides match TRBD2. The receptor was derived from a woman aged 30 to 39 in good health and CMV-seropositive. The CDR3 nucleotides read TGCGCCAGCAGCCAAGTTAGCGGGAGCCAGTATGAGCAGTTCTTC. Translating gives CASSQVSGSQYEQFF.